Listed here are 6 T cell receptor beta chains from one sample, sequenced in a study of immune evolution from preneoplasia to lung adenocarcinoma. Here immunoSEQ multiplex PCR was the method, and the copy in TCRdb shows in-frame clones only, minus some. The table shows approximately 5,000 clones, with about four fifths occurring only once. The source material was FFPE adjacent normal lung tissue. The receptors were gathered from a donor at least 70 years old with lung adenocarcinoma.

The J gene is TRBJ2-3, the V gene TRBV9, with 14 bases that match TRBD2. The CDR3 is 17 amino acids. The ends lost 0 bases at V and 6 bases at J; junction bases unmatched: 6. CDR1 SGDLS and CDR2 YYNGEE come from the germline V gene. DNA of the CDR3: TGTGCCAGCAGCGTAGTCGGACTAGCGGGAGGTAGGGATACGCAGTATTTT. It specifies CASSVVGLAGGRDTQYF.

The rearrangement joins TRBV6-1 to TRBJ1-2, with unresolved D. Germline CDR1 MNHNS, CDR2 SASEGT. The CDR3 consists of 15 residues. V lost 3 bases to trimming and J lost 4 bases, with 15 bases between them. Written as DNA, the CDR3 is TGTGCCAGCAGTGACACGGCCCTAGTCTCCTATGGCTACACCTTC. This sequence encodes CASSDTALVSYGYTF.

The genes are TRBV25-1 and TRBJ2-7; the D call may be TRBD1 or TRBD2 (5 bases each). V shed 2 bases and J shed 12 bases, with 11 bases lying between them. Germline V gene sequence: CDR1 MGHDK, CDR2 SYGVNS. This CDR3 spans 11 amino acids. CDR3 residues: CASSEGDPVYF. The CDR3 DNA sequence: TGTGCCAGCAGTGAAGGGGACCCCGTGTACTTC.

The rearrangement joins TRBV7-2 to TRBJ2-3; D gene ambiguous. The germline V gene encodes CDR1 SGHTA and CDR2 FQGNSA. V lost 4 bases and J 5 bases, leaving 16 bases between the germline ends. The CDR3 length is 15 residues. The CDR3 DNA reads TGTGCCAGCAGCTCTCCCATGGGAATTGGAGATACGCAGTATTTT. Translating gives CASSSPMGIGDTQYF.

This rearrangement joins TRBV30 to TRBJ1-1; perhaps TRBD1 as D (6 bases). The germline V and J ends were trimmed by 4 bases and 6 bases, with 12 bases remaining between them. This CDR3 region has 12 residues. Germline V CDR1 and CDR2: GTSNPN, SVGIG (reference sequence). Written as DNA, the CDR3 is TGTGCCTGGAACAGGGAGGGGGCTGAAGCTTTCTTT. Its translation is CAWNREGAEAFF.

This chain connects TRBV6-1 to TRBJ1-5; the D gene is possibly TRBD1 (5 bases). Trimming pared 7 bases from V and 2 bases from J, leaving 15 bases between. The CDR3 runs 15 residues. CDR1 MNHNS and CDR2 SASEGT come from the germline V gene. DNA of the CDR3: TGTGCCAGCATTGCGCGGGGCGGGCGCAATCAGCCCCAGCATTTT. Its protein is CASIARGGRNQPQHF.